The 32 T cell receptor beta chains reported below all come from one sample, sequenced in a study of blood T cell repertoires in COVID-19. TCRdb keeps only in-frame clones here, not all; method: immunoSEQ multiplex PCR. The sample consists of roughly 180,000 clones, more than 80% of them appearing once. Sequenced material: peripheral blood. Source of these receptors: a woman aged 60 to 75 with acute or convalescent COVID-19.

This clone appeared a few times. The rearrangement uses TRBV10-1 and TRBJ2-2, with D perhaps TRBD2 (6 bases). The germline V gene encodes CDR1 WNHNN and CDR2 SYGVQD (reference sequence). V was shortened by 0 bases and J by 5 bases, with 13 bases between the two germline ends. The CDR3 is 16 amino acids. The CDR3 region has the DNA TGCGCCAGCAGTGAGTCGATGACTAGGTGGACCGGGGAGCTGTTTTTT. Amino acid sequence: CASSESMTRWTGELFF.

J is TRBJ1-6 and V is TRBV2; 7 bases line up with TRBD1. Germline-derived CDR1 and CDR2 are SNHLY and FYNNEI. The trim removed 10 bases at V and 10 bases at J, leaving 10 bases unmatched. CDR3 length: 13 amino acids. The CDR3 loop reads CAIQTGSGSPLHF. The CDR3 DNA reads as TGTGCCATCCAGACAGGGAGTGGCTCACCCCTCCACTTT.

CDR3 bases: TGTGCCAGCAGTCCCCGCGAGGCGGGAATGCGAAAACTGTTTTTT. This codes for CASSPREAGMRKLFF. This chain joins TRBV19 and TRBJ1-4; D unclear. Per germline, CDR1 LNHDA and CDR2 SQIVND (reference sequence). Between the trimmed V and J ends, which lost 9 bases and 10 bases, there was a span of 24 bases. This CDR3 is 15 amino acids long.

The chain recombines TRBV3-1 (or the pseudogene TRBV3-2) with TRBJ2-1, with 12 bases that match TRBD2. The V segment lost 1 base and the J segment 8 bases; nucleotides outside the gene matches: 6. This CDR3 is built from 16 residues. Germline V CDR1 and CDR2: LGHDT, YNNKEL (reference sequence). DNA for the CDR3: TGTGCCAGCAGCCAAGGCCTAGCGGGAGGGCTTGATGAGCAGTTCTTC. Encoded protein: CASSQGLAGGLDEQFF.

This clone is a singleton in its sample. The chain uses TRBV10-3 and TRBJ2-3; TRBD2 aligns across 9 bases. The germline CDR1 and CDR2 sequences are ENHRY and SYGVKD. The CDR3 spans 14 residues. J lost 5 bases, V lost 6 bases, and 6 bases had no gene match. CDR3 protein: CAISGAGGIDTQYF. As DNA, the CDR3 is TGTGCCATCAGCGGAGCGGGAGGAATAGATACGCAGTATTTT.

The V and J genes are TRBV11-3 and TRBJ2-2, with TRBD1 identical over 8 bases. This CDR3 spans 18 amino acids. The ends lost 5 bases at V and 3 bases at J; junction bases unmatched: 14. Germline V gene sequence: CDR1 SGHNT, CDR2 YENEEA. The chain's CDR3 is CASSLLHLTGAHTGELFF. The CDR3 region has the DNA TGTGCCAGCAGCCTACTACACCTGACAGGGGCCCACACCGGGGAGCTGTTTTTT.

The chain employs TRBV5-4 and TRBJ2-1, with 11 bases identical to TRBD2. CDR3 length: 16 residues. V shed 1 base and J 7 bases; nucleotides not matched to a gene: 7. Looked up from germline, CDR1 is SGHNT and CDR2 is YYREEE (reference sequence). The CDR3 nucleotides read TGTGCCAGCAGCTTGACTAGCGGGAGTAATGGGAATGAGCAGTTCTTC. Translating gives CASSLTSGSNGNEQFF.

J is TRBJ2-7 and V is TRBV30, with D possibly being TRBD2 (5 bases). V was clipped by 0 bases and J by 6 bases, with 12 bases between them. The CDR3 has 13 residues. Germline-derived CDR1 and CDR2 are GTSNPN and SVGIG (reference sequence). The CDR3, as DNA: TGTGCCTGGAGTGTACAGACGGGAACCGAGCAGTACTTC. It translates to CAWSVQTGTEQYF. The whole variable domain, remainder taken from reference TRBV30 and TRBJ2-7, is SQTIHQWPATLVQPVGSPLSLECTVEGTSNPNLYWYRQAAGRGLQLLFYSVGIGQISSEVPQNLSASRPQDRQFILSSKKLLLSDSGFYLCAWSVQTGTEQYFGPGTRLTVT.

This chain links TRBV6-5 with TRBJ2-7; weak D call: TRBD2 (6 bases). V dropped 6 bases and J dropped 1 base, with 16 bases sitting between them. This CDR3 contains 15 residues. CDR1 is MNHEY and CDR2 is SVGAGI in the germline V gene. The CDR3 here is CASSSQPGGSYEQYV. CDR3 nucleotides: TGTGCCAGCAGCTCCCAGCCCGGAGGGTCCTACGAGCAGTACGTC.

The gene calls are TRBV20-1 and TRBJ2-7; D remains unclear. Per germline, CDR1 DFQATT and CDR2 SNEGSKA (reference sequence). The CDR3 is 10 residues long. Trimming removed 2 bases at V and 4 bases at J, with 3 bases between. CDR3 sequence (DNA): TGCAGTGCTAGATCGTACGAGCAGTACTTC. Its protein is CSARSYEQYF.

This chain connects TRBV9 to TRBJ1-1, with D hard to call. V lost 4 bases, J lost 3 bases, and 10 bases lay in between. The V gene's germline CDR1 is SGDLS and CDR2 YYNGEE. The CDR3 has 13 residues. The CDR3 bases are TGTGCCAGCAGCCCGGGATCTGACACTGAAGCTTTCTTT. As protein: CASSPGSDTEAFF.

The chain couples TRBV9 to TRBJ2-1; 13 positions agree with TRBD2. V was clipped by 4 bases and J by 10 bases; unmatched bases: 11. This CDR3 has 16 amino acids. Germline V gene sequence: CDR1 SGDLS, CDR2 YYNGEE. The CDR3 DNA sequence: TGTGCCAGCAGCCCCCGGACTAGCGGGGGCCGCGAGGAGCAGTTCTTC. Amino acids: CASSPRTSGGREEQFF.

This chain connects TRBV18 to TRBJ1-1, with D maybe TRBD1 (6 bases). Trimming left V 5 bases short and J 6 bases short, with 16 bases between. This CDR3 has 14 amino acids. Germline V gives CDR1 KGHSH, CDR2 LQKENI. The CDR3 loop reads CASSTKQGSAEAFF. In DNA form, the CDR3 reads TGTGCCAGCTCAACCAAACAGGGTTCGGCTGAAGCTTTCTTT.

The V and J genes are TRBV10-3 and TRBJ2-3; 13 bases match TRBD2. The germline V gene has CDR1 ENHRY and CDR2 SYGVKD. The CDR3 covers 17 residues. V shed 10 bases and J 1 base; nucleotides not matched to a gene: 11. The CDR3 region is CATATTSGRAGTDTQYF. The CDR3 DNA reads TGTGCCACCGCTACTACTAGCGGGAGGGCTGGCACAGATACGCAGTATTTT.

This chain connects TRBV19 to TRBJ2-1, with 12 bases matching TRBD2. V shed 8 bases and J 9 bases; nucleotides not matched to a gene: 11. Germline V gene lookup returns CDR1 LNHDA and CDR2 SQIVND (reference sequence). This CDR3 comprises 15 residues. DNA for the CDR3: TGTGCCAGTCGTCTAGCGGGAGGGGTTAATCGTGAGCAGTTCTTC. Protein sequence: CASRLAGGVNREQFF.

This clone was seen only a few times. The rearrangement uses TRBV20-1 and TRBJ2-1; 8 nucleotides agree with TRBD2. The ends lost 3 bases at V and 8 bases at J; junction bases unmatched: 3. Germline V CDR1 and CDR2: DFQATT, SNEGSKA (reference sequence). The CDR3 extends over 12 amino acids. CDR3 coding DNA: TGCAGTGCTAGTAGCGGGGTCCATGAGCAGTTCTTC. Translating it yields CSASSGVHEQFF.

The gene calls are TRBV2 and TRBJ1-2; D perhaps matches TRBD1 (5 bases). Germline values: CDR1 SNHLY, CDR2 FYNNEI. Trimming left V 5 bases short and J 8 bases short, with 15 bases between. The CDR3 totals 13 residues. The CDR3 DNA reads TGTGCCAGCAGTACAGGAGAGAGAAGGGGCTACACCTTC. It codes for CASSTGERRGYTF.

This clone was seen once. The rearrangement links TRBV20-1 to TRBJ2-1, with 7 bases lining up with TRBD2. CDR1 and CDR2 (germline): DFQATT, SNEGSKA (reference sequence). This CDR3 region has 14 residues. V lost 3 bases and J lost 9; bases outside the gene matches: 11. DNA for the CDR3: TGCAGTGCTAGTACTAGCCGCGGGGGATCTGAGCAGTTCTTC. Protein: CSASTSRGGSEQFF.

The rearrangement joins TRBV2 to TRBJ2-1; TRBD2 aligns across 9 bases. The CDR3 is 15 residues long. The V segment lost 5 bases and the J segment 15 bases; nucleotides outside the gene matches: 17. Germline V lookup: CDR1 SNHLY, CDR2 FYNNEI. The chain's CDR3 is CASSPLGRTSDNPFF. The DNA of the CDR3 is TGTGCCAGCAGTCCCTTGGGCAGGACTAGCGATAATCCGTTCTTC.

CDR3 sequence: CASRSTGQGTGEQYF. Written as DNA, the CDR3 is TGTGCCAGTAGGAGCACCGGACAGGGGACGGGGGAGCAGTACTTC. The chain joins TRBV19 to TRBJ2-7; 9 bases are shared with TRBD1. Germline CDR1 and CDR2: LNHDA and SQIVND (reference sequence). J gave up 7 bases and V 6 bases, and 13 bases lay outside the gene matches. The CDR3 length is 15 residues.

The gene calls are TRBV27 and TRBJ2-1, with a possible D match to TRBD2 (6 bases). Germline V gene lookup returns CDR1 MNHEY and CDR2 SMNVEV (reference sequence). The V gene lost 9 bases and the J gene lost 1 base, with 16 bases spanning the gap. The CDR3 has 15 residues. CDR3 amino acids: CASGAGPGSYNEQFF. CDR3 bases: TGTGCCAGTGGCGCGGGGCCTGGGTCCTACAATGAGCAGTTCTTC.

This rearrangement joins TRBV7-8 to TRBJ1-1, with unresolved D. From germline, CDR1 is SGHVS and CDR2 FQNEAQ. Trimming cost V 1 base and J 0 bases, with 6 bases left between them. The CDR3 has 14 residues. The DNA for the CDR3 is TGTGCCAGCAGCTTAGGGGAGGTGAACACTGAAGCTTTCTTT. It is translated as CASSLGEVNTEAFF.

This sequence joins TRBV28 and TRBJ1-1; D not certain. Germline lookup yields CDR1 MDHEN and CDR2 SYDVKM. This CDR3 is built from 14 residues. Trimming stripped 3 bases from V and 5 bases from J, with 13 bases between. CDR3 in amino acids: CASSFSRLGTEAFF. The CDR3 bases are TGTGCCAGCAGTTTTAGCCGCCTCGGGACTGAAGCTTTCTTT.

In its sample, this clone was seen once. This chain uses TRBV20-1 with TRBJ1-5; D is perhaps TRBD1 (5 bases). The CDR3 contains 13 residues. The V end was cut by 3 bases, the J end by 5 bases, with 11 bases between. Germline lookup yields CDR1 DFQATT and CDR2 SNEGSKA (reference sequence). The CDR3 sequence: CSASRGLDQPQHF. The CDR3 DNA follows: TGCAGTGCTAGTAGGGGTCTAGATCAGCCCCAGCATTTT.

The chain is built from TRBV24-1 and TRBJ2-1; D possibly corresponds to TRBD2 (5 bases). The V end lost 3 bases, the J end lost 6 bases, and 11 bases lay between the germline ends. CDR3 length equals 14 residues. Germline V gives CDR1 KGHDR, CDR2 SFDVKD. The CDR3 reads CATSDTGFLNEQFF. The CDR3 DNA sequence: TGTGCCACCAGTGATACGGGATTTCTCAATGAGCAGTTCTTC.

The gene calls are TRBV25-1 and TRBJ2-2; 9 bases match TRBD2. CDR1 and CDR2 (germline): MGHDK, SYGVNS. The CDR3 is 16 residues long. Unmatched junction bases numbered 11, after V lost 6 bases and J lost 6 bases. Here the CDR3 DNA reads TGTGCCAGCAGCCCCCCGGGACTAGCTTCGGCCGGGGAGCTGTTTTTT. This translates into CASSPPGLASAGELFF.

The rearrangement joins TRBV6-2 or TRBV6-3 to TRBJ1-2; D might be TRBD1 (6 bases). This CDR3 is built from 14 residues. The V and J ends lost 5 bases and 3 bases respectively, with 13 bases between them. CDR1 and CDR2 from the germline V gene are MNHEY and SVGEGT. CDR3 nucleotides: TGTGCCAGCAGTAATCTGGACAGCTACTATGGCTACACCTTC. Encoded protein: CASSNLDSYYGYTF.

J is TRBJ2-1 and V is TRBV9; TRBD2 is a possible D gene (5 bases). Germline-derived CDR1 and CDR2 are SGDLS and YYNGEE. The CDR3 runs 15 residues. V lost 0 bases to trimming and J lost 2 bases, with 9 bases between them. CDR3 bases: TGTGCCAGCAGCGTAGCTGGAGGAACCTACAATGAGCAGTTCTTC. Translation: CASSVAGGTYNEQFF.

The chain combines TRBV5-1 with TRBJ2-7, with a possible D match to TRBD1 (6 bases). With 0 bases removed from V and 3 bases from J, the gap between germline ends came to 10 bases. Per germline, CDR1 SGHRS and CDR2 YFSETQ. There are 14 residues in the CDR3. The CDR3 reads CASSLDRALYEQYF. The CDR3 bases are TGCGCCAGCAGCTTGGACAGGGCCCTCTACGAGCAGTACTTC.

The chain couples TRBV10-3 to TRBJ2-7; possible D gene TRBD2, 6 bases. V lost 0 bases to trimming and J lost 5 bases, with 11 bases between them. This CDR3 has 14 amino acids. Germline-derived CDR1 and CDR2 are ENHRY and SYGVKD. The CDR3 DNA is TGTGCCATCAGTGAGTCCAGGGAGGCCCACGAGCAGTACTTC. It codes for CAISESREAHEQYF.

The chain couples TRBV28 to TRBJ1-1, with D perhaps TRBD1 (5 bases). The CDR3 contains 14 residues. With 6 bases removed from V and 4 bases from J, the gap between germline ends came to 15 bases. Looked up from germline, CDR1 is MDHEN and CDR2 is SYDVKM. The CDR3 nucleotides are TGTGCCAGCAGCCGCGCCTGGGGGGGCACTGAAGCTTTCTTT. This encodes CASSRAWGGTEAFF.

The J gene is TRBJ1-5, the V gene TRBV28, with a possible D match to TRBD1 (6 bases). Germline CDR1 reads MDHEN; CDR2 reads SYDVKM. The CDR3 totals 16 residues. The germline V and J ends were trimmed by 6 bases and 3 bases, with 18 bases remaining between them. CDR3 protein: CASRGAGALVNQPQHF. The CDR3 DNA sequence: TGTGCCAGCAGGGGAGCGGGGGCCCTTGTCAATCAGCCCCAGCATTTT.